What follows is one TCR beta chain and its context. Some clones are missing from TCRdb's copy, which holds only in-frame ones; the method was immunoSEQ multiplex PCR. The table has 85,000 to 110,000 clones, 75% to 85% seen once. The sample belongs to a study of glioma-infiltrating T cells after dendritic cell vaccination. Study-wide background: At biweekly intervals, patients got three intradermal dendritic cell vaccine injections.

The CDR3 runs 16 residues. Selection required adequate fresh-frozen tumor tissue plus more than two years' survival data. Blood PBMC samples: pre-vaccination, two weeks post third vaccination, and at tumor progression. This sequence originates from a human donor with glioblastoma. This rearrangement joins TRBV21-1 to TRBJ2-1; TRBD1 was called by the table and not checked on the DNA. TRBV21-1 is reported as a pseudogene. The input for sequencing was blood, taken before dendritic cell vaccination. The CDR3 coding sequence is TGTGCCAGCAGCAAAGCGCTCGGACAGGGTGTCTATGAGCAGTTCTTC. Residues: CASSKALGQGVYEQFF.